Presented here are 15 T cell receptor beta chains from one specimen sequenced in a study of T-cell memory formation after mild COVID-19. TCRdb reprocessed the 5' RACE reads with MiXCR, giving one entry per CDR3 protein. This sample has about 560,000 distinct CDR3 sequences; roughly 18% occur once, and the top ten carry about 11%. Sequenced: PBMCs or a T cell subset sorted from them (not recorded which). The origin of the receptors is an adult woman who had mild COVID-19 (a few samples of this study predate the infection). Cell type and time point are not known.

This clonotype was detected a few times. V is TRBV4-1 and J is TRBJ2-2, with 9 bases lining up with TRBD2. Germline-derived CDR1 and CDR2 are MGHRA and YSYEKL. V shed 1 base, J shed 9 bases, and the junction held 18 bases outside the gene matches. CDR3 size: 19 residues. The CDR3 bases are TGCGCCAGCAGCCAAGTCGGCGGCGGGAGGGCGTTAGGGCGTTGGGAGCTGTTTTTT. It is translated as CASSQVGGGRALGRWELFF.

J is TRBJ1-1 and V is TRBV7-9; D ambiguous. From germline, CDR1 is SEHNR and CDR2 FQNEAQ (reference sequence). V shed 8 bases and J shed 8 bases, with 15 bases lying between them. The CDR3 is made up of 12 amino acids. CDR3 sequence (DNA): TGTGCCAGCCTAATGCGGCCGGTCGAAGCTTTCTTT. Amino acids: CASLMRPVEAFF. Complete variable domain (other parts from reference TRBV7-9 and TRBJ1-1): DTGVSQNPRHKITKRGQNVTFRCDPISEHNRLYWYRQTLGQGPEFLTYFQNEAQLEKSRLLSDRFSAERPKGSFSTLEIQRTEQGDSAMYLCASLMRPVEAFFGQGTRLTVV.

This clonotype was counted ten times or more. The CDR3 bases are TGTGCCAGCAGCTCCGGGAGGAACTATGGCTACACCTTC. It specifies CASSSGRNYGYTF. This sequence joins TRBV11-2 and TRBJ1-2; D gene uncertain. The CDR3 runs 13 residues. V lost 4 bases and J 2 bases, leaving 8 bases between the germline ends. Germline lookup yields CDR1 SGHAT and CDR2 FQNNGV.

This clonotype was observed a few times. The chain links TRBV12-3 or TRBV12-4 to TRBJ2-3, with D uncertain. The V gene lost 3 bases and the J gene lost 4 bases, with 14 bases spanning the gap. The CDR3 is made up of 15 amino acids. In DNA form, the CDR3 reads TGTGCCAGCAGTTTTCAGAAGGGTTTATCAGATACGCAGTATTTT. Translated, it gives CASSFQKGLSDTQYF.

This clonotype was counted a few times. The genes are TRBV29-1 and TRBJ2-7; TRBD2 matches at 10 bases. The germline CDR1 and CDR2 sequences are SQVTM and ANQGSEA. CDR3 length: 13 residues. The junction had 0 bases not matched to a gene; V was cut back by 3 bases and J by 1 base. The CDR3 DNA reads TGCAGCGTTGAGACTAGCGGGTCCTACGAGCAGTACTTC. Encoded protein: CSVETSGSYEQYF.

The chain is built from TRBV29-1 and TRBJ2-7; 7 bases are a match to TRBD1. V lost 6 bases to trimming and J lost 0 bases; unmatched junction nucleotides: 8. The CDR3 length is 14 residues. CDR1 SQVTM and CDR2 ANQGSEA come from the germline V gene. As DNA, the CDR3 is TGCAGCGTCGAGACAGGGATTAACTCCTACGAGCAGTACTTC. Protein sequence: CSVETGINSYEQYF.

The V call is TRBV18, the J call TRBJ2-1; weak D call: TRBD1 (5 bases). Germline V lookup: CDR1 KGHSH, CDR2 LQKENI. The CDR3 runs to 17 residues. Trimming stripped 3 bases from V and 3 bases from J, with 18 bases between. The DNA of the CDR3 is TGTGCCAGCTCACCCTTAAACCCAGGGAAGGGCTACAATGAGCAGTTCTTC. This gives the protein CASSPLNPGKGYNEQFF.

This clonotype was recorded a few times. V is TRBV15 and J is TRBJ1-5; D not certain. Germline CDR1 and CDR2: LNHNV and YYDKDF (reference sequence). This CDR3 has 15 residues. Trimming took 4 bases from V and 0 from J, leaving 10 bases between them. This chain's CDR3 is CATSKTAYSNQPQHF. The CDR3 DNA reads TGTGCCACCAGCAAAACAGCTTATAGCAATCAGCCCCAGCATTTT.

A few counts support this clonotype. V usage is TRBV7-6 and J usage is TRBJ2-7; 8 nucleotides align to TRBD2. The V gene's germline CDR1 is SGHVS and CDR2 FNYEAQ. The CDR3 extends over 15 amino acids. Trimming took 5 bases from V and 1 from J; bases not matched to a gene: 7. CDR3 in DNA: TGTGCCAGCAGCCCACGGGAGGGCCGATCCTACGAGCAGTACTTC. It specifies CASSPREGRSYEQYF.

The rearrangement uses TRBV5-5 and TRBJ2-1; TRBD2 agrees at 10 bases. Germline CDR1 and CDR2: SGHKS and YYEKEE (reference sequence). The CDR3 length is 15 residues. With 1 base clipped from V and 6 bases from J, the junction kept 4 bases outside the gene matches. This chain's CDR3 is CASSLFTSGVNEQFF. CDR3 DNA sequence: TGTGCCAGCAGCTTGTTCACTAGCGGGGTCAATGAGCAGTTCTTC.

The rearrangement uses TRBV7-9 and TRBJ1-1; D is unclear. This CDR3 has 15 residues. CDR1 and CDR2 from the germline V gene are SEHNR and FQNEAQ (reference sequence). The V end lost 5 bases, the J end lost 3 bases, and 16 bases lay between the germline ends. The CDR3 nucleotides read TGTGCCAGCAGCCCATCGGCGGCGGAAGACACTGAAGCTTTCTTT. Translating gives CASSPSAAEDTEAFF.

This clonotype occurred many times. This CDR3 is CSVERYESSGNTIYF. Here the CDR3 DNA reads TGCAGCGTTGAGCGATATGAGAGCTCTGGAAACACCATATATTTT. The chain links TRBV29-1 to TRBJ1-3; D gene uncertain. This CDR3 contains 15 residues. Germline V gene data show CDR1 as SQVTM and CDR2 as ANQGSEA. Deletions cut 3 bases from V and 0 bases from J, with 12 bases between.

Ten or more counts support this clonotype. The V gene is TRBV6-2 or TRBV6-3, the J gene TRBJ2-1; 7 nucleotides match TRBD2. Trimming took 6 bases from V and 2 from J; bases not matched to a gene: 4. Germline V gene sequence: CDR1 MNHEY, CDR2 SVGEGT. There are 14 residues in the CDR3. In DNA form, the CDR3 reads TGTGCCAGCAGGGCTCTAGCGGCCTACAATGAGCAGTTCTTC. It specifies CASRALAAYNEQFF.

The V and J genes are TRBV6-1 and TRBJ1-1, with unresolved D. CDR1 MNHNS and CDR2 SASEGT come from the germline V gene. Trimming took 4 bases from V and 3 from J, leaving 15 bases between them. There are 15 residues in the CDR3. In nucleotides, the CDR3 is TGTGCCAGCAGTGCACCTGAGTCGAGCCACACTGAAGCTTTCTTT. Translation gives CASSAPESSHTEAFF.

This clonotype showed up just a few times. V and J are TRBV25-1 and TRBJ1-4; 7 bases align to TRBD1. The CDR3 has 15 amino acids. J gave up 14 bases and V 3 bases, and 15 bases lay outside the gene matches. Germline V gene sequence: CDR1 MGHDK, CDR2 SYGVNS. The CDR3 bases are TGTGCCAGCAGTGAGTTGTCAGGGGGATTACCATTGCTGTTTTTT. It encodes CASSELSGGLPLLFF.